This T cell receptor beta chain was recorded in a study of blood T cells in healthy people across ages. Total RNA was extracted at no less than 6 micrograms per sample. The use of a sample-barcoded 5' primer and a J-beta primer mix characterized a second PCR of about 6 to 11 cycles. TCRdb reprocessed the 5' RACE reads via MiXCR and lists one record per CDR3 protein. The sample lists approximately 800,000 distinct CDR3 sequences, less than 60% occurring once. Sequencing was carried out using blood. This TCR derives from an elderly man in good health.

The CDR3 DNA is TGTGCCAGCAGCTTCCAGGGCAGGGGGTGCGAGCAGTACTTC. This translates into CASSFQGRGCEQYF. This chain links TRBV7-2 with TRBJ2-7; 7 bases fit TRBD1. The CDR3 loop spans 14 amino acids. V gave up 3 bases and J gave up 6 bases; unmatched junction bases: 8. Germline-derived CDR1 and CDR2 are SGHTA and FQGNSA.